This TCR beta chain came from a study of T cells expressing NK-cell markers. TCRdb re-analyzed the 5' RACE reads; it lists each CDR3 protein once, without DNA. Its listing shows some 280,000 distinct CDR3 sequences. The length of the CDR3 is 16 residues. The germline V gene has CDR1 SGHTA and CDR2 FQGNSA. The genes are TRBV7-2 and TRBJ2-7; the D call from TCRdb, TRBD2, cannot be confirmed without DNA. This TCR came from a man between 18 and 35 years old in good health. The material sequenced was blood T cells: a sorted CD56 or NKG2C T cell subset, CD4+ or CD8+ T cells, or bulk PBMC T cells (not recorded which). CDR3: CASSLAVTGGPPRQYF.